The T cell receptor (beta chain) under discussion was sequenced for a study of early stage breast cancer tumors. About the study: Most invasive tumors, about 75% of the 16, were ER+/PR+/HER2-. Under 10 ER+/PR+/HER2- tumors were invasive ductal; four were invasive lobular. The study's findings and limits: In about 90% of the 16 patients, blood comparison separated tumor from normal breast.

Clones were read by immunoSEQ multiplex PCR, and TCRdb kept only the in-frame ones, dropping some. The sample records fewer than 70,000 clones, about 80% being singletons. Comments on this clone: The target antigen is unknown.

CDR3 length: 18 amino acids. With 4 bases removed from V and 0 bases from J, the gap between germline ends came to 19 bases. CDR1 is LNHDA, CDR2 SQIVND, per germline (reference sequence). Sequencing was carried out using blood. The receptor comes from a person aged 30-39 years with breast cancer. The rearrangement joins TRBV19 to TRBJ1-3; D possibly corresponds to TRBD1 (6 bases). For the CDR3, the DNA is TGTGCCAGTAGTAGCCGGGGGCAGGGGACGATCTCTGGAAACACCATATATTTT. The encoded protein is CASSSRGQGTISGNTIYF. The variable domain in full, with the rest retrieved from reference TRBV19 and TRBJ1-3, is DGGITQSPKYLFRKEGQNVTLSCEQNLNHDAMYWYRQDPGQGLRLIYYSQIVNDFQKGDIAEGYSVSREKKESFPLTVTSAQKNPTAFYLCASSSRGQGTISGNTIYFGEGSWLTVV.